The 15 T cell receptor beta chains presented below share a single source sample, sequenced in a study of post-analysis software for immune sequencing data. The library was made from cDNA and included unique molecular identifiers. TCRdb called the PCR reads again in MiXCR, with one record for every CDR3 protein. The repertoire holds roughly 400,000 distinct CDR3 sequences, about 40% seen once, with approximately 7.7% in the top ten. Study-wide findings and caveats: There were roughly 5 TRBV segments more frequent in patients than controls, and TRBV5-6, TRBV5-1 and TRBV20-1 were among them.

For these TCRs, the target antigens are not known. Sequenced sample: blood. These receptor sequences come from a girl aged 2-10 years with multiple sclerosis.

A single count supports this clonotype. The gene calls are TRBV7-9 and TRBJ1-1; 8 positions agree with TRBD1. Germline V gives CDR1 SEHNR, CDR2 FQNEAQ (reference sequence). The CDR3 covers 13 residues. V lost 5 bases and J lost 6; bases outside the gene matches: 5. This chain's CDR3 is CASSILDRAEAFF. Here the CDR3 DNA reads TGTGCCAGCAGCATATTGGACAGGGCTGAAGCTTTCTTT.

V usage is TRBV7-9 and J usage is TRBJ2-7; D perhaps matches TRBD2 (5 bases). Trimming left V 6 bases short and J 6 bases short, with 15 bases between. Germline V gene sequence: CDR1 SEHNR, CDR2 FQNEAQ (reference sequence). The CDR3 extends over 13 amino acids. CDR3 sequence reads: CASRPRGHTEQYF. CDR3 in DNA: TGTGCCAGCAGGCCTAGAGGGCATACCGAGCAGTACTTC.

The genes are TRBV28 and TRBJ1-2; D is possibly TRBD1 (6 bases). V dropped 2 bases and J dropped 4 bases, with 14 bases sitting between them. The CDR3 spans 15 residues. CDR1 and CDR2 from the germline V gene are MDHEN and SYDVKM. Here the CDR3 reads CASSLGFRGTYGYTF. The CDR3 DNA reads TGTGCCAGCAGTTTAGGTTTTAGGGGGACCTATGGCTACACCTTC.

The J gene is TRBJ2-4, the V gene TRBV27, with D perhaps matching TRBD2 (5 bases). The better agreement between TRBJ2-7 and the DNA end casts doubt on the J call. Germline CDR1 reads MNHEY; CDR2 reads SMNVEV (reference sequence). The CDR3 length is 15 residues. In DNA form, the CDR3 reads TGTGCCAGCAGTCCCCCAGGAGGTTTTTACTACGAGCAGTACTTC. This translates into CASSPPGGFYYEQYF.

This chain joins TRBV28 and TRBJ2-7; the D is unclear. CDR1 MDHEN and CDR2 SYDVKM come from the germline V gene. The V and J ends lost 4 bases and 4 bases respectively, with 8 bases between them. This CDR3 is built from 12 residues. In nucleotides, the CDR3 is TGTGCCAGCAGTTCCCCAATTTACGAGCAGTACTTC. Its translation is CASSSPIYEQYF.

The chain couples TRBV27 to TRBJ2-1; 11 bases map to TRBD2. V trimming: 8 bases; J trimming: 4 bases; junction bases outside the gene matches: 7. There are 15 residues in the CDR3. The germline gives CDR1 MNHEY, CDR2 SMNVEV (reference sequence). CDR3 sequence reads: CASSLAGVGYNEQFF. In DNA form, the CDR3 reads TGTGCCAGCTCACTAGCGGGAGTCGGGTACAATGAGCAGTTCTTC.

The rearrangement uses TRBV20-1 and TRBJ1-1; D gene ambiguous. Germline loops: CDR1 DFQATT, CDR2 SNEGSKA (reference sequence). The CDR3 has 13 residues. V was clipped by 5 bases and J by 3 bases, with 13 bases between them. CDR3 nucleotides: TGCAGTGCTTCCGAATCTCTCGACACTGAAGCTTTCTTT. This sequence encodes CSASESLDTEAFF.

CDR3 sequence (DNA): TGTGCCAGCAGCCTACTCCCCCACAGCTCTGGGGCCAACGTCCTGACTTTC. This sequence encodes CASSLLPHSSGANVLTF. V gene TRBV12-3 or TRBV12-4 combines with J gene TRBJ2-6, with D uncertain. Deletions cut 6 bases from V and 0 bases from J, with 15 bases between. This CDR3 is 17 amino acids long.

The sample holds one count of this clonotype. This may stem from a read error, because a much larger clone lies one nucleotide away. V gene TRBV7-9 combines with J gene TRBJ2-1; 10 bases agree with TRBD2. Per the germline V gene, CDR1 is SEHNR and CDR2 is FQNEAQ (reference sequence). There are 19 residues in the CDR3. The V gene end was trimmed by 4 bases and the J gene end by 6 bases; junction bases not matched to a gene: 18. The DNA of the CDR3 is TGTGCCAGCAGCTCTCTCACTAGCGGGACCTCCCGGGGGAGCAATGAGCAGTTCTTC. It is translated as CASSSLTSGTSRGSNEQFF.

This clonotype was seen a handful of times. The chain joins TRBV11-1 to TRBJ2-5, with no clear D. The J call may be mistaken, given a closer DNA end match to TRBJ2-7. Germline V gene lookup returns CDR1 SGHAT and CDR2 FQDESV (reference sequence). The CDR3 length is 13 residues. The CDR3 spells CASSLDLYGEQYF. The CDR3, as DNA: TGTGCCAGCAGCTTAGATTTATACGGCGAGCAGTACTTC.

In its sample, this clonotype was seen a few times. The chain links TRBV29-1 to TRBJ2-1; D may be TRBD2 (5 bases). Trimming removed 5 bases from V and 10 bases from J, with 18 bases in between. The germline V gene encodes CDR1 SQVTM and CDR2 ANQGSEA. The CDR3 loop spans 13 amino acids. The CDR3 DNA sequence: TGCAGCGTTCTTGCCGGGGTGTATGGGGAGCAGTTCTTC. This encodes CSVLAGVYGEQFF.

V is TRBV4-2 and J is TRBJ2-5; 9 nucleotides agree with TRBD2. The CDR3 loop spans 16 amino acids. In germline, CDR1 is LGHNA, CDR2 YNFKEQ. The J segment lost 5 bases and the V segment lost 1 base, leaving 8 bases of the junction unmatched. DNA of the CDR3: TGTGCCAGCAGCCAAGCCCGAGTAGCGGGAGAGGAGACCCAGTACTTC. Encoded protein: CASSQARVAGEETQYF.

J is TRBJ2-1 and V is TRBV12-3 or TRBV12-4; 7 positions agree with TRBD2. The CDR3 length is 15 residues. With 1 base clipped from V and 4 bases from J, the junction kept 4 bases outside the gene matches. The CDR3 protein is CASSLDSGPYNEQFF. The CDR3 DNA sequence: TGTGCCAGCAGTTTAGATAGCGGGCCTTACAATGAGCAGTTCTTC.

This clonotype has only a few counts. The chain carries TRBV2 and TRBJ2-7; 7 bases line up with TRBD1. CDR3 length equals 14 residues. Germline V gives CDR1 SNHLY, CDR2 FYNNEI. J lost 4 bases, V lost 3 bases, and 6 bases had no gene match. CDR3 DNA sequence: TGTGCCAGCAGTGACCTACAGGGGTTATACGAGCAGTACTTC. Amino acid sequence: CASSDLQGLYEQYF. Using reference TRBV2 and TRBJ2-7 for the parts outside the CDR3, the full variable domain is EPEVTQTPSHQVTQMGQEVILRCVPISNHLYFYWYRQILGQKVEFLVSFYNNEISEKSEIFDDQFSVERPDGSNFTLKIRSTKLEDSAMYFCASSDLQGLYEQYFGPGTRLTVT.

V usage is TRBV6-5 and J usage is TRBJ2-1; 7 bases align to TRBD2. V lost 6 bases, J lost 3 bases, and 8 bases stayed unmatched. The CDR3 totals 15 residues. In germline, CDR1 is MNHEY, CDR2 SVGAGI. CDR3 DNA sequence: TGTGCCAGCAGCCGGACGAGCGGGAACTACAATGAGCAGTTCTTC. Translating gives CASSRTSGNYNEQFF.